This T cell receptor (beta chain) was recovered during a study of cytomegalovirus exposure and HLA in healthy donors. General observations from the study: A few V segments could not be told apart, such as TRBV6-2 and TRBV6-3, and were left out.

Details on this clone: The antigen is undetermined.

The PCR had 60 Vbeta and 13 Jbeta primers. The repertoire was sequenced with immunoSEQ multiplex PCR; TCRdb's copy has only in-frame clones and lacks some. The sample carries under 110,000 clones, 70% to 80% recorded once. J gave up 5 bases and V 4 bases, and 6 bases lay outside the gene matches. The CDR3 contains 16 residues. From germline, CDR1 is SGHRS and CDR2 YFSETQ. Source material: PBMCs. The sequence came from a man in his 60s in good health and CMV-seronegative. The chain carries TRBV5-1 and TRBJ2-5; TRBD2 aligns across 15 bases. The CDR3 loop is CASSPGLAGGRETQYF. CDR3 nucleotide sequence: TGCGCCAGCAGCCCTGGACTAGCGGGGGGGCGGGAGACCCAGTACTTC.